This TCR beta chain was sequenced for a study of T cells in Graves' hyperthyroidism and ophthalmopathy. This clonotype has ten or more counts. What it binds is not known. Germline CDR1 ENHRY, CDR2 SYGVKD. The CDR3 spans 12 residues. The V gene lost 4 bases and the J gene lost 6 bases, with 10 bases spanning the gap. Clinicians diagnosed patients from clinical symptoms, serum thyroxine and TRAb, thyroid ultrasound and orbital computed tomography. General study points: Blood held most thyroid clonotypes expanded above 0.001 frequency. Ophthalmopathy was identified by the model a median about seven months ahead of onset.

Amplification of TCR beta CDR3 regions was performed using RNA transcripts as template. First-round RT-PCR targeting the TCR CDR3 was performed with the HTBI primer set. TCRdb processed the multiplex PCR reads anew with MiXCR; each CDR3 protein has one entry. The profile covers 500,000 to 600,000 distinct CDR3 sequences, with roughly 50% appearing a single time and over 15% taken by the ten largest. The chain joins TRBV10-3 to TRBJ2-7; either TRBD1 or TRBD2 may fit D (5 bases each). The sequence was obtained from an adult woman with Graves' disease, either hyperthyroidism or ophthalmopathy (not recorded which). The material sequenced was peripheral blood or thyroid tissue (not recorded which). CDR3 in DNA: TGTGCCATCAGTGGCTGGGGGTCCGAGCAGTACTTC. It translates to CAISGWGSEQYF.